This T cell receptor (beta chain) was retrieved from a study of cytomegalovirus exposure and HLA in healthy donors. Whole-study context: In terms of ancestry, the Caucasian-associated cluster contained 80% to 90% of the approximately 400 genotyped donors. General study points: Only CMV serostatus was available as immune exposure information. Highly shared sequence variants in one cluster were likely a sequencing artifact.

As regards this clone: Its cognate antigen is unknown.

Germline V lookup: CDR1 SGHRS, CDR2 YFSETQ. Unmatched junction bases numbered 9, after V lost 4 bases and J lost 3 bases. The CDR3 is made up of 15 amino acids. This PCR relied on a set of 60 Vbeta primers and 13 Jbeta primers. In the original analysis: About 83 million unique TCR beta chains, roughly 11 million shared, were counted in a later analysis. Repertoires were generated with immunoSEQ multiplex PCR, while TCRdb's copy carries only in-frame clones and drops some. The V and J calls and clone size were taken over from that table, and D and trimming were inferred from the DNA. This table holds around 110,000 clones, 70% to 80% found once.

The sequence was obtained from a woman in her late teens or twenties in good health and CMV-seropositive. The specimen sequenced was PBMCs. The J gene is TRBJ2-7, the V gene TRBV5-1; 8 nucleotides agree with TRBD2. The CDR3 region is CASSLLERGSYEQYF. The DNA of the CDR3 is TGCGCCAGCAGCCTGTTGGAGCGGGGGAGCTACGAGCAGTACTTC.